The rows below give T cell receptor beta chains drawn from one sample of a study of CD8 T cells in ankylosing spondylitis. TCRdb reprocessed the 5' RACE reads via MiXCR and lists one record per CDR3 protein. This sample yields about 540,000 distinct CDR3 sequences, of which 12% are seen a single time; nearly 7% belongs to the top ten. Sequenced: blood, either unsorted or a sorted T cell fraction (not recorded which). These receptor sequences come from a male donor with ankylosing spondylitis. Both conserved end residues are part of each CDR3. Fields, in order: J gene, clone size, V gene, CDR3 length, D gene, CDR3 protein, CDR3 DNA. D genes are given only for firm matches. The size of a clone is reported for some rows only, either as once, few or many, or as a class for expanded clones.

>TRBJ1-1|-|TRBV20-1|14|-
CSARVGPVNTEAFF
TGCAGTGCTAGAGTGGGGCCCGTGAACACTGAAGCTTTCTTT
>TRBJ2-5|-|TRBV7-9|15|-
CASSLEWGAGETQYF
TGTGCCAGCAGCTTAGAATGGGGAGCGGGCGAGACCCAGTACTTC
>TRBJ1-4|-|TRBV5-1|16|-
CASSLEAAATNEKLFF
TGCGCCAGCAGCTTGGAGGCCGCCGCAACTAATGAAAAACTGTTTTTT
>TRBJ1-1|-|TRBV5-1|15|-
CASSPANTGNSEAFF
TGCGCCAGCAGCCCGGCGAACACAGGGAACTCTGAAGCTTTCTTT
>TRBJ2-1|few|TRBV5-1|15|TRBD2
CASSLSWRETDEQFF
TGCGCCAGCAGCTTGTCGTGGCGGGAGACCGATGAGCAGTTCTTC
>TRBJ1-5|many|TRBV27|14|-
CASSFLGGNQPQHF
TGTGCCAGCAGTTTTTTGGGCGGCAATCAGCCCCAGCATTTT
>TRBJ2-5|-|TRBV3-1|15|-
CASSLTWRPQETQYF
TGTGCCAGCAGCCTTACATGGAGGCCCCAAGAGACCCAGTACTTC
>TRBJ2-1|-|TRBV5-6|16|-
CASSLEFSWGRGEQFF
TGTGCCAGCAGCTTGGAGTTCTCGTGGGGAAGGGGTGAGCAGTTCTTC
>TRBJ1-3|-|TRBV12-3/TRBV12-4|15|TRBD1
CASSPLTGTGNTIYF
TGTGCCAGCAGTCCCCTGACAGGGACTGGAAACACCATATATTTT
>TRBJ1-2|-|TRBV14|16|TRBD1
CASSQDKPGGAYGYTF
TGTGCCAGCAGCCAAGATAAGCCAGGGGGAGCCTATGGCTACACCTTC
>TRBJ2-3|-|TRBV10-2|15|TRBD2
CASRGGLAFTDKQYF
TGCGCCAGCAGGGGGGGACTAGCATTCACAGATAAGCAGTATTTT
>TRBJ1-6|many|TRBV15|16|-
CATSRDSSTVSSPLHF
TGTGCCACCAGCAGAGATTCGTCGACAGTCAGTTCACCCCTCCACTTT
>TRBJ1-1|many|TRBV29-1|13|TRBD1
CSVEGSGTGQAFF
TGCAGCGTTGAAGGGTCAGGGACAGGGCAAGCTTTCTTT
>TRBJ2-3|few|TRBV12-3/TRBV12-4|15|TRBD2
CASTPSGSGTDTQYF
TGTGCCAGCACCCCTAGCGGGAGCGGCACAGATACGCAGTATTTT
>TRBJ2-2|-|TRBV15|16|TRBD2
CATSRGLAGVNGELFF
TGTGCCACCAGCAGAGGGCTAGCGGGAGTTAACGGGGAGCTGTTTTTT
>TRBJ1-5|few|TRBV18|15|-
CASSPGAGSNQPQHF
TGTGCCAGCTCACCTGGGGCGGGAAGCAATCAGCCCCAGCATTTT
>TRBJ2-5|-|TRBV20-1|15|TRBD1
CSARDTGQAQETQYF
TGCAGTGCTAGAGACACGGGACAGGCCCAAGAGACCCAGTACTTC
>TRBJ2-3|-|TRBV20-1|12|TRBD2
CSAFAGADTQYF
TGCAGTGCTTTTGCGGGGGCAGATACGCAGTATTTT
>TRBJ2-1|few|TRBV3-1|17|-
CASSPRGAASSYNEQFF
TGTGCCAGCAGCCCGAGGGGGGCGGCGAGCTCCTACAATGAGCAGTTCTTC
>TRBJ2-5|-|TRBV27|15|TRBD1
CASSSGGQGVETQYF
TGTGCCAGCAGTTCGGGGGGACAGGGCGTAGAGACCCAGTACTTC
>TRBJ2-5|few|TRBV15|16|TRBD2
CATSGGLAGTQETQYF
TGTGCCACCAGCGGGGGACTAGCGGGAACCCAAGAGACCCAGTACTTC
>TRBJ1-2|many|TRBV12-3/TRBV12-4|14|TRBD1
CASSLVGTAYGYTF
TGCGCCAGCAGCTTGGTCGGGACAGCCTATGGCTACACCTTC
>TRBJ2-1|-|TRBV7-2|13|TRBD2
CASSAGGSATQFF
TGTGCCAGCAGCGCGGGGGGGAGCGCAACGCAGTTCTTC
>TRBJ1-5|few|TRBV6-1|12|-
CASSDPGQPQHF
TGTGCCAGCAGTGACCCTGGACAGCCCCAGCATTTT
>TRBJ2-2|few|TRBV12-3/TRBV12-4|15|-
CASRYRQLNTGELFF
TGTGCCAGCAGGTATCGGCAGTTGAACACCGGGGAGCTGTTTTTT
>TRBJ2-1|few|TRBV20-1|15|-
CSAPLTGVPYNEQFF
TGCAGTGCACCTCTAACGGGAGTCCCCTACAATGAGCAGTTCTTC
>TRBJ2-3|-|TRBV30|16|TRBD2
CAWSVGLAGDTDTQYF
TGTGCCTGGAGTGTCGGGCTAGCGGGAGACACAGATACGCAGTATTTT
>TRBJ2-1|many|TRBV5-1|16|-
CASSYGTLALYNEQFF
TGCGCCAGCAGCTATGGCACCTTGGCCCTCTACAATGAGCAGTTCTTC